This T cell receptor (beta chain) derives from a study of response to subunit inactivated influenza vaccine. This clonotype was seen repeatedly, ten times or more. TCRdb reanalysed the RT-PCR reads using MiXCR and keeps one entry per CDR3 protein. The table includes about 570,000 distinct CDR3 sequences, about 11% detected once. A further study also used this sample, focusing on T cells expressing NK-cell markers. From that study: As the method of synthesis, 5'RACE template switching with UMIs yielded TCR beta cDNA.

This receptor was identified in a middle-aged man who received an inactivated influenza vaccine. The material was PBMCs from blood, obtained on the day of vaccination.

The CDR3 DNA sequence: TGTGCCAGCAGTTTTAGGGGGCGGAGCACAGATACGCAGTATTTT. Encoded protein: CASSFRGRSTDTQYF. The J gene is TRBJ2-3, the V gene TRBV12-3 or TRBV12-4; 7 nucleotides agree with TRBD1. Trimming took 3 bases from V and 0 from J; bases not matched to a gene: 3. The CDR3 has 15 amino acids.